These 14 T cell receptor beta chains came from one sample sequenced in a study of T cells in Graves' hyperthyroidism and ophthalmopathy. There were TCR beta CDR3 regions amplified from RNA transcripts. An initial round of RT-PCR targeting the TCR CDR3 relied on the HTBI primer set. TCRdb ran MiXCR on the multiplex PCR reads and lists one entry per CDR3 protein. Of under 700,000 distinct CDR3 sequences in the sample, approximately 16% were seen once. Sequenced: blood. The receptors shown here come from a woman under 30 with Graves' hyperthyroidism.

J is TRBJ1-2 and V is TRBV5-5, with D possibly being TRBD1 (6 bases). Germline CDR1 reads SGHKS; CDR2 reads YYEKEE (reference sequence). This CDR3 has 16 amino acids. The ends were cut back, 2 bases at V and 0 bases at J, with 14 bases in the middle. The DNA for the CDR3 is TGTGCCAGCAGCTTACAGGGTTTTTCTTCTAACTATGGCTACACCTTC. It specifies CASSLQGFSSNYGYTF.

This clonotype was counted a few times. The rearrangement joins TRBV7-2 to TRBJ1-5; D perhaps matches TRBD1 (6 bases). There are 16 residues in the CDR3. Germline values: CDR1 SGHTA, CDR2 FQGNSA. Trimming cost V 3 bases and J 1 base, with 13 bases left between them. For the CDR3, the DNA is TGTGCCAGCAGCTTCCGCAGGGGTGGAAGCAATCAGCCCCAGCATTTT. Translating gives CASSFRRGGSNQPQHF. The entire variable domain, with the rest obtained from reference TRBV7-2 and TRBJ1-5, is as follows: GAGVSQSPSNKVTEKGKDVELRCDPISGHTALYWYRQSLGQGLEFLIYFQGNSAPDKSGLPSDRFSAERTGGSVSTLTIQRTQQEDSAVYLCASSFRRGGSNQPQHFGDGTRLSIL.

The rearrangement links TRBV20-1 to TRBJ2-3; either TRBD1 or TRBD2 may supply D (5 bases each). CDR3 length: 15 residues. The V end was cut by 3 bases, the J end by 9 bases, with 22 bases between. Germline lookup yields CDR1 DFQATT and CDR2 SNEGSKA (reference sequence). The CDR3 coding sequence is TGCAGTGCTAGTATTGGGACCAGTACTAGTAGCACGCAGTATTTT. It encodes CSASIGTSTSSTQYF.

This clonotype occurred many times. The V call is TRBV6-1, the J call TRBJ2-7; weak D call: TRBD1 (6 bases). Germline V lookup: CDR1 MNHNS, CDR2 SASEGT. V was pared by 5 bases and J by 7 bases, with 21 bases between. The CDR3 extends over 15 amino acids. As DNA, the CDR3 is TGTGCCAGCAGTCTTCAGGGGCCGCTCCAAGGGGAGCAGTACTTC. Its protein product is CASSLQGPLQGEQYF.

The table lists this clonotype with a few counts. The chain carries TRBV6-5 and TRBJ2-2; 9 positions match TRBD1. The trim removed 0 bases at V and 6 bases at J, leaving 2 bases unmatched. The CDR3 sequence is 15 residues long. CDR1 MNHEY and CDR2 SVGAGI come from the germline V gene. CDR3 loop: CASSYSTGGPGELFF. CDR3 nucleotide sequence: TGTGCCAGCAGTTACTCAACAGGGGGCCCCGGGGAGCTGTTTTTT.

The J gene is TRBJ2-3, the V gene TRBV6-2 or TRBV6-3; 10 bases agree with TRBD2. Losses at the gene ends were 6 bases for V and 6 bases for J; bases not matched to a gene: 9. This CDR3 contains 15 residues. Germline V lookup: CDR1 MNHEY, CDR2 SVGEGT. CDR3 sequence (DNA): TGTGCCAGCAGGCACGGACTAGCGGATCAGGATACGCAGTATTTT. Its translation: CASRHGLADQDTQYF.

In this sample, this clonotype turned up a few times. The J gene is TRBJ1-1, the V gene TRBV11-2, with 7 bases lining up with TRBD1. V lost 3 bases to trimming and J lost 4 bases; unmatched junction nucleotides: 5. There are 14 residues in the CDR3. Germline-derived CDR1 and CDR2 are SGHAT and FQNNGV. CDR3 region: CASSFRQGATEAFF. DNA of the CDR3: TGTGCCAGCAGCTTCAGACAGGGAGCCACTGAAGCTTTCTTT.

The CDR3 loop is CASSNGGPGETQYF. The CDR3 DNA reads as TGTGCCAGTAGTAACGGCGGGCCCGGGGAGACCCAGTACTTC. This sequence joins TRBV19 and TRBJ2-5; D is perhaps TRBD2 (5 bases). Per the germline V gene, CDR1 is LNHDA and CDR2 is SQIVND (reference sequence). The CDR3 length is 14 residues. V was shortened by 4 bases and J by 5 bases, with 14 bases between the two germline ends. Full variable domain (remainder filled in from reference TRBV19 and TRBJ2-5): DGGITQSPKYLFRKEGQNVTLSCEQNLNHDAMYWYRQDPGQGLRLIYYSQIVNDFQKGDIAEGYSVSREKKESFPLTVTSAQKNPTAFYLCASSNGGPGETQYFGPGTRLLVL.

The chain carries TRBV9 and TRBJ1-1; 11 bases line up with TRBD1. After removal of 0 bases from V and 11 bases from J, the junction contained 9 bases not matched to a gene. The germline V gene has CDR1 SGDLS and CDR2 YYNGEE. The CDR3 is made up of 15 amino acids. This chain's CDR3 is CASSVDSVGDRGAFF. The CDR3 DNA is TGTGCCAGCAGCGTAGACAGTGTTGGGGACAGGGGGGCTTTCTTT. The full variable domain, in which reference TRBV9 and TRBJ1-1 provide the parts outside the CDR3, is DSGVTQTPKHLITATGQRVTLRCSPRSGDLSVYWYQQSLDQGLQFLIQYYNGEERAKGNILERFSAQQFPDLHSELNLSSLELGDSALYFCASSVDSVGDRGAFFGQGTRLTVV.

In its sample, this clonotype was seen a few times. The chain recombines TRBV6-1 with TRBJ2-1; possible D gene TRBD1, 6 bases. The V end was cut by 4 bases, the J end by 4 bases, with 8 bases between. Germline V gene data show CDR1 as MNHNS and CDR2 as SASEGT. The CDR3 runs 13 residues. CDR3 amino acids: CASSVGQYNEQFF. The CDR3 bases are TGTGCCAGCAGTGTAGGACAGTACAATGAGCAGTTCTTC.

This clonotype was detected only a few times. This sequence joins TRBV7-2 and TRBJ2-1; 10 bases match TRBD2. The V segment lost 3 bases and the J segment 7 bases; nucleotides outside the gene matches: 9. The CDR3 extends over 16 amino acids. CDR1 is SGHTA, CDR2 FQGNSA, per germline. CDR3 region: CASSFILAGVRNEQFF. DNA for the CDR3: TGTGCCAGCAGCTTCATCCTAGCGGGAGTGAGAAATGAGCAGTTCTTC.

The chain has TRBV12-3 or TRBV12-4 and TRBJ2-1, with 8 positions matching TRBD1. The CDR3 length is 14 residues. V gave up 5 bases and J gave up 5 bases; unmatched junction bases: 5. For the CDR3, the DNA is TGTGCCAGCAGTGACTACAGGGGGAACAATGAGCAGTTCTTC. It specifies CASSDYRGNNEQFF.

This clonotype was detected a few times. The genes are TRBV7-2 and TRBJ2-5; TRBD1 is a possible D gene (6 bases). This CDR3 region has 16 residues. Per germline, CDR1 SGHTA and CDR2 FQGNSA. The V gene lost 2 bases and the J gene lost 1 base, with 14 bases spanning the gap. The CDR3 is CASSLPPGTFQETQYF. The CDR3 DNA reads TGTGCCAGCAGCTTACCCCCCGGGACATTCCAAGAGACCCAGTACTTC. Full variable domain (missing parts from reference TRBV7-2 and TRBJ2-5): GAGVSQSPSNKVTEKGKDVELRCDPISGHTALYWYRQSLGQGLEFLIYFQGNSAPDKSGLPSDRFSAERTGGSVSTLTIQRTQQEDSAVYLCASSLPPGTFQETQYFGPGTRLLVL.

This clonotype has more than one count but fewer than ten. The chain employs TRBV6-2 or TRBV6-3 and TRBJ2-5; 7 bases line up with TRBD1. The ends lost 2 bases at V and 3 bases at J; junction bases unmatched: 12. The CDR3 totals 17 residues. From germline, CDR1 is MNHEY and CDR2 SVGEGT. CDR3 residues: CASSYPLLGQEKETQYF. DNA of the CDR3: TGTGCCAGCAGTTACCCACTTCTAGGACAGGAGAAAGAGACCCAGTACTTC.